This TCR beta chain appears in the sequencing data of a study of blood T cell repertoires in COVID-19. Study-level background: From T cells, B-cell-depleted T cells, or PBMCs came the material, which was cDNA or gDNA.

Sequenced by immunoSEQ multiplex PCR; TCRdb stores in-frame clones only, minus some. Of fewer than 200,000 clones listed, 65% to 85% are singletons. The CDR3 runs 15 residues. V was pared by 6 bases and J by 1 base, with 8 bases of the junction left unmatched. Looked up from germline, CDR1 is SGHTA and CDR2 is FQGNSA. The chain joins TRBV7-2 to TRBJ2-7, with 8 bases matching TRBD1. The sequence came from a woman older than 75 with active or convalescent COVID-19. The specimen was peripheral blood. The CDR3 sequence is CASSGGQASSYEQYF. CDR3 coding DNA: TGTGCCAGCAGTGGGGGACAGGCGTCATCCTACGAGCAGTACTTC.